Here is one T cell receptor (beta chain) with its context. Its antigen is not identified. These data come from a study of cytomegalovirus exposure and HLA in healthy donors. Findings of the study overall: One cluster of highly shared sequence variants probably arose as a sequencing artifact. Data from an earlier analysis indicated that most TCR beta V segments were productive either about 90% or about 30% of the time.

Donors showed nominal health when sampled, although they likely had unrecorded immune exposures. No record was made of this donor's CMV serostatus. A multiplex PCR was run with 60 Vbeta primers and 13 Jbeta primers. Profiled with immunoSEQ multiplex PCR; TCRdb holds only in-frame clones, not every one. The sample lists about 130,000 clones; about 80% were seen once. Germline V gives CDR1 PRHDT, CDR2 FYEKMQ (reference sequence). CDR3 length: 15 residues. The germline V and J ends were trimmed by 0 bases and 5 bases, with 13 bases remaining between them. The clonotype comes from a human donor in good health. The sequenced sample consisted of PBMCs. V is TRBV13 and J is TRBJ1-2, with D possibly matching TRBD1 (5 bases). CDR3 amino acids: CASSLGQARGYGYTF. In DNA form, the CDR3 reads TGTGCCAGCAGCTTAGGACAGGCTAGGGGTTATGGCTACACCTTC.